A selection of T cell receptor beta chains follows, all from one sample in a study of control samples from healthy donors and cancer patients. TCRdb's copy holds only in-frame clones and misses some; the assay was immunoSEQ multiplex PCR. The profile shows 52,000 or so clones, roughly 92% of them singletons. The sample was blood. The source of these receptors is a man between 25 and 39 years old in good health. The CDR3 runs from the conserved cysteine through the conserved F or W. A D gene is named only where the DNA matches it firmly. Clone size is stated in some rows and not others, as once, few, many or a class when expanded.

j_call d_call clone_size v_call cdr3_aa cdr3_nt
TRBJ2-3 TRBD2 - TRBV7-2 CASSLVSLAGGRADTQYF TGTGCCAGCAGCTTAGTGAGTCTAGCGGGGGGCCGGGCAGATACGCAGTATTTT
TRBJ2-2 TRBD2 - TRBV10-2 CASSDPGLAGGGGTGELFF TGCGCCAGCAGTGACCCTGGACTAGCGGGAGGCGGGGGCACCGGGGAGCTGTTTTTT
TRBJ2-7 - - TRBV7-9 CASSLAGPPEQYF TGTGCCAGCAGCTTAGCGGGCCCTCCCGAGCAGTACTTC
TRBJ1-3 - - TRBV2 CASQSGASGNTIYF TGTGCCAGCCAGTCAGGGGCGTCTGGAAACACCATATATTTT
TRBJ1-1 - few TRBV11-2 CASSSGHSNTEAFF TGTGCCAGCAGCTCGGGACACTCGAACACTGAAGCTTTCTTT
TRBJ1-3 - - TRBV11-1 CASSRRGNSGNTIYF TGTGCCAGCAGCCGTAGGGGTAACTCTGGAAACACCATATATTTT
TRBJ1-1 - - TRBV6-5 CASSYLQGNTEAFF TGTGCCAGCAGTTACCTACAGGGGAACACTGAAGCTTTCTTT
TRBJ1-3 - - TRBV19 CASMPGPFSGNTIYF TGTGCCAGTATGCCGGGACCATTCTCTGGAAACACCATATATTTT
TRBJ1-5 TRBD1 - TRBV4-1 CTSSPEGAHQPQHF TGCACCAGCAGCCCAGAGGGGGCCCATCAGCCCCAGCATTTT
TRBJ2-2 - - TRBV11-2 CASSLGTGELFF TGTGCCAGCAGCTTGGGAACCGGGGAGCTGTTTTTT
TRBJ1-1 - - TRBV7-8 CASSLVSGNTEAFF TGTGCCAGCAGCTTAGTTTCGGGGAACACTGAAGCTTTCTTT
TRBJ1-3 - - TRBV10-3 CATKGTDISGNTIYF TGTGCCACGAAGGGGACGGACATCTCTGGAAACACCATATATTTT
TRBJ2-1 - few TRBV4-3 CASSQVPVHEQFF TGCGCCAGCAGCCAAGTCCCGGTGCATGAGCAGTTCTTC
TRBJ1-2 - once TRBV5-1 CASTPAGPYGYTF TGCGCCAGCACCCCGGCAGGGCCCTATGGCTACACCTTC
TRBJ2-3 - - TRBV4-2 CASSQGGGGSDTQYF TGTGCCAGCAGCCAGGGGGGCGGGGGCTCAGATACGCAGTATTTT
TRBJ1-4 TRBD1 - TRBV4-1 CASSQGRPGGVGEKLFF TGCGCCAGCAGCCAAGGAAGACCAGGGGGCGTCGGCGAAAAACTGTTTTTT
TRBJ1-5 TRBD1 - TRBV6-1 CASSETGSQPQHF TGTGCCAGCAGTGAGACAGGGAGTCAGCCCCAGCATTTT
TRBJ1-3 - - TRBV6-1 CASSDQGLFLSGNTIYF TGTGCCAGCAGTGATCAAGGATTATTCCTCTCTGGAAACACCATATATTTT
TRBJ1-1 - - TRBV11-2 CASSLDRYREGTEAFF TGTGCCAGCAGCTTAGACAGGTACAGGGAGGGTACTGAAGCTTTCTTT
TRBJ1-5 - - TRBV28 CATRAGMDQPQHF TGTGCCACCAGGGCAGGGATGGATCAGCCCCAGCATTTT
TRBJ2-7 - - TRBV30 CAWGSWTVSYEQYF TGTGCCTGGGGGTCATGGACAGTTTCCTACGAGCAGTACTTC
TRBJ2-1 - - TRBV30 CAWSVRPGDEQFF TGTGCCTGGAGTGTACGCCCCGGCGATGAGCAGTTCTTC
TRBJ1-6 TRBD1 - TRBV6-1 CASSKEDRVWYNSPLHF TGTGCCAGCAGTAAAGAGGACAGGGTCTGGTATAATTCACCCCTCCACTTT
TRBJ2-7 TRBD2 - TRBV20-1 CSALAAYEQYF TGCAGTGCTCTAGCGGCCTACGAGCAGTACTTC
TRBJ2-7 - once TRBV29-1 CSVEDHEGGYEQYF TGCAGCGTTGAAGATCACGAGGGGGGCTACGAGCAGTACTTC
TRBJ1-1 - - TRBV18 CASSPPRLGAFF TGTGCCAGCTCACCACCTCGTTTAGGAGCTTTCTTT
TRBJ1-5 - - TRBV2 CASSEAFSNQPQHF TGTGCCAGCAGTGAAGCCTTTAGCAATCAGCCCCAGCATTTT
TRBJ1-5 - - TRBV7-8 CASSLEYRGGAQPQHF TGTGCCAGCAGCTTAGAGTATCGGGGAGGAGCCCAGCCCCAGCATTTT
TRBJ1-3 - - TRBV9 CASSVSPGAHSGNTIYF TGTGCCAGCAGCGTAAGTCCGGGGGCACACTCTGGAAACACCATATATTTT
TRBJ1-3 TRBD1 once TRBV7-8 CASSWDRGHSGNTIYF TGTGCCAGCAGTTGGGACAGGGGACACTCTGGAAACACCATATATTTT
TRBJ1-5 - - TRBV6-6 CASRQGGGRNQPQHF TGTGCCAGCAGGCAAGGGGGGGGACGCAATCAGCCCCAGCATTTT
TRBJ2-3 - - TRBV6-1 CASSEIGGIVKDTQYF TGTGCCAGCAGTGAAATAGGCGGGATCGTAAAAGATACGCAGTATTTT
TRBJ2-4 TRBD2 - TRBV19 CASSGLAGVPKNIQYF TGTGCCAGTAGCGGACTAGCGGGAGTGCCCAAAAACATTCAGTACTTC
TRBJ2-1 - - TRBV6-4 CASSDSQVSSYNEQFF TGTGCCAGCAGTGACTCTCAGGTGAGCTCCTACAATGAGCAGTTCTTC
TRBJ2-5 - - TRBV5-4 CASSLVGHPGAQYF TGTGCCAGCAGCTTGGTAGGGCACCCGGGTGCCCAGTACTTC
TRBJ2-1 TRBD1 - TRBV11-3 CASSSRGHNEQFF TGTGCCAGCAGCTCCAGGGGGCACAATGAGCAGTTCTTC
TRBJ2-4 - - TRBV3-1/TRBV3-2 CASSVRSAGLANIQYF TGTGCCAGCAGCGTTAGATCGGCGGGACTTGCAAACATTCAGTACTTC
TRBJ2-5 TRBD1 - TRBV5-5 CASSYRDRAETQYF TGTGCCAGCAGCTACCGGGACAGGGCCGAGACCCAGTACTTC
TRBJ2-1 - - TRBV24-1 CATTSGGDRDHNEQFF TGTGCCACCACTTCAGGGGGGGACCGCGACCACAATGAGCAGTTCTTC
TRBJ1-2 - - TRBV6-5 CARGGHLSGYTF TGTGCCAGGGGGGGGCACCTATCCGGCTACACCTTC
TRBJ1-1 - - TRBV2 CASQTARGGAEAFF TGTGCCAGCCAAACAGCTAGGGGGGGCGCTGAAGCTTTCTTT
TRBJ1-3 TRBD1 - TRBV19 CASSGQGRSGNTIYF TGTGCCAGTAGTGGACAGGGGCGCTCTGGAAACACCATATATTTT
TRBJ2-7 - - TRBV30 CAWKGRVTYEQYF TGTGCCTGGAAGGGGCGCGTCACCTACGAGCAGTACTTC
TRBJ1-5 - few TRBV27 CASSLEASNQPQHF TGTGCCAGCAGTTTAGAGGCTAGCAATCAGCCCCAGCATTTT
TRBJ2-1 - - TRBV7-3 CASSIGGGSYNEQFF TGTGCCAGCAGCATAGGAGGCGGCTCCTACAATGAGCAGTTCTTC
TRBJ1-6 TRBD1 - TRBV19 CASSLQGARVDSPLHF TGTGCCAGTAGCTTACAGGGGGCGCGGGTAGATTCACCCCTCCACTTT
TRBJ2-1 - - TRBV6-2/TRBV6-3 CASSYSPQEQFF TGTGCCAGCAGTTACTCTCCCCAAGAGCAGTTCTTC
TRBJ1-1 TRBD1 - TRBV18 CASSPRTQGAGNTEAFF TGTGCCAGCTCACCACGAACACAGGGGGCCGGGAACACTGAAGCTTTCTTT